What follows describes a single T cell receptor beta chain. Deletions cut 5 bases from V and 7 bases from J, with 9 bases between. The CDR3 covers 12 residues. This sample is part of a study of control samples from healthy donors and cancer patients. The protocol was immunoSEQ multiplex PCR, while the TCRdb copy is restricted to in-frame clones and leaves out a portion. The table records some 130,000 clones, approximately 95% of them present only once. Input material: blood. The chain joins TRBV12-3 or TRBV12-4 to TRBJ2-1; D remains unclear. The receptor was isolated from a man aged 30 to 39 in good health. The CDR3 spells CASSPVRNEQFF. Here the CDR3 DNA reads TGTGCCAGCAGTCCGGTGAGAAATGAGCAGTTCTTC.